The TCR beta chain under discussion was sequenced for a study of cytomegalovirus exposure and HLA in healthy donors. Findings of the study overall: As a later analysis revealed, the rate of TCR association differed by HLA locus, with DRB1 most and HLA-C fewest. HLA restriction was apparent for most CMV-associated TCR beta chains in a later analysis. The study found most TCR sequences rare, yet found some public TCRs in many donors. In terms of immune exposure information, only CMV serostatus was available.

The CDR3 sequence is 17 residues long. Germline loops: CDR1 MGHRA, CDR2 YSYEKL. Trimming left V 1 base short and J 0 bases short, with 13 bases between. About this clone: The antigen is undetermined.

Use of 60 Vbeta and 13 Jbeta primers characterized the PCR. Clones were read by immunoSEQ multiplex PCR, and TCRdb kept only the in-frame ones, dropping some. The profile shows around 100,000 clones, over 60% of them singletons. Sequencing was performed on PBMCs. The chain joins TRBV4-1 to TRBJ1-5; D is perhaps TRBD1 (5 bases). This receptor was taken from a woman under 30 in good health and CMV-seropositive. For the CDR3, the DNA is TGCGCCAGCAGCCAAGGCCCGACAGATTTTAGCAATCAGCCCCAGCATTTT. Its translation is CASSQGPTDFSNQPQHF.